The 19 T cell receptor beta chains below were found in one sample sequenced in a study of beta chain features in type 1 diabetes. Broader study findings: For Type 1 diabetes patients, all four CD4+ subsets carried TCRB CDR3s that were moderately but significantly shorter.

Which antigens these TCRs recognize remains unknown. Expressed TCRB transcripts were sequenced, since all the RNA that had been isolated was reverse transcribed. TCRdb's table, derived via immunoSEQ multiplex PCR, lists solely in-frame clones and lacks some. This sample carries around 16,000 clones, less than 85% of them seen once, and the ten largest clones take approximately 0.8%. Source material: stem cell memory CD4+ T cells from blood. The receptors derive from a man aged 25 to 40 with type 1 diabetes.

The chain joins TRBV5-1 to TRBJ2-2; maybe TRBD1 (5 bases). V lost 1 base and J lost 4, with 14 bases in between. Per germline, CDR1 SGHRS and CDR2 YFSETQ. The CDR3 is 16 amino acids. The CDR3 DNA reads as TGCGCCAGCAGCTTGAGGGGTAGCCCGAGCACCGGGGAGCTGTTTTTT. It specifies CASSLRGSPSTGELFF.

The V gene is TRBV7-3, the J gene TRBJ2-7, with a tentative D call TRBD2 (5 bases). V was shortened by 5 bases and J by 0 bases, with 14 bases between the two germline ends. Germline-derived CDR1 and CDR2 are SGHTA and FQGTGA. This CDR3 has 15 amino acids. The CDR3: CASSPGGFGSYEQYF. The CDR3 DNA reads TGTGCCAGCAGCCCGGGCGGGTTCGGCTCCTACGAGCAGTACTTC.

The CDR3 reads CASSYDGGTGANVLTF. The CDR3 DNA is TGTGCCAGCAGCTACGACGGGGGAACTGGGGCCAACGTCCTGACTTTC. This rearrangement joins TRBV5-4 to TRBJ2-6; a possible D gene is TRBD2 (6 bases). The CDR3 extends over 16 amino acids. V lost 3 bases, J lost 2 bases, and 12 bases lay in between. The germline CDR1 and CDR2 sequences are SGHNT and YYREEE (reference sequence).

This clone was detected only once. The chain links TRBV5-1 to TRBJ2-4; weak D call: TRBD2 (7 bases). Trimming took 4 bases from V and 4 from J, leaving 18 bases between them. Germline CDR1 and CDR2: SGHRS and YFSETQ. The CDR3 runs 16 residues. The CDR3 DNA follows: TGCGCCAGCAGCGGCGGCGGGGGCCCTCCTAAAAACATTCAGTACTTC. Translation gives CASSGGGGPPKNIQYF.

The V gene is TRBV4-3, the J gene TRBJ2-1, with 10 bases identical to TRBD2. The CDR3 runs to 16 residues. Per the germline V gene, CDR1 is LGHNA and CDR2 is YSLEER. The J segment lost 5 bases and the V segment lost 0 bases, leaving 4 bases of the junction unmatched. The CDR3 coding sequence is TGCGCCAGCAGCCAAGATGCTAGCGGGGGTAACAATGAGCAGTTCTTC. It specifies CASSQDASGGNNEQFF.

The table lists this clone with a few counts. This chain uses TRBV4-1 with TRBJ1-5; no clear D. Germline V gene data show CDR1 as MGHRA and CDR2 as YSYEKL. The CDR3 runs 13 residues. V lost 1 base and J 6 bases, leaving 7 bases between the germline ends. DNA of the CDR3: TGCGCCAGCAGCCAAGGGTTCAGTCAGCCCCAGCATTTT. Amino acid sequence: CASSQGFSQPQHF.

This clone was counted only a few times. This rearrangement joins TRBV7-2 to TRBJ1-2; D might be TRBD1 (5 bases). V was pared by 5 bases and J by 8 bases, with 15 bases between. Germline V CDR1 and CDR2: SGHTA, FQGNSA. The CDR3 spans 13 residues. The CDR3 here is CASSLKGGDGYTF. Written as DNA, the CDR3 is TGTGCCAGCAGCCTTAAGGGAGGGGACGGCTACACCTTC.

This sequence joins TRBV9 and TRBJ2-3; D uncertain. This CDR3 has 14 residues. V was trimmed by 0 bases and J by 4 bases, leaving 9 bases between them. Germline V gene sequence: CDR1 SGDLS, CDR2 YYNGEE. The CDR3 loop is CASSVAQVADTQYF. In nucleotides, the CDR3 is TGTGCCAGCAGCGTAGCCCAGGTGGCAGATACGCAGTATTTT.

Here the CDR3 DNA reads TGTGCCAGCAGCCGCGGACAGGGCGCCGGGGAGACCCAGTACTTC. Protein: CASSRGQGAGETQYF. The V and J genes are TRBV11-2 and TRBJ2-5; 8 bases are shared with TRBD1. Germline CDR1 reads SGHAT; CDR2 reads FQNNGV. The CDR3 totals 15 residues. The trim removed 5 bases at V and 5 bases at J, leaving 10 bases unmatched.

This clone was picked up a small number of times. The chain has TRBV7-9 and TRBJ2-1, with D perhaps TRBD2 (6 bases). CDR3 size: 15 residues. Trimming pared 4 bases from V and 6 bases from J, leaving 16 bases between. Germline V lookup: CDR1 SEHNR, CDR2 FQNEAQ (reference sequence). The CDR3 protein is CASSSRTGDFNEQFF. CDR3 coding DNA: TGTGCCAGCAGCTCCAGGACGGGGGACTTCAATGAGCAGTTCTTC. Complete variable domain (other parts from reference TRBV7-9 and TRBJ2-1): DTGVSQNPRHKITKRGQNVTFRCDPISEHNRLYWYRQTLGQGPEFLTYFQNEAQLEKSRLLSDRFSAERPKGSFSTLEIQRTEQGDSAMYLCASSSRTGDFNEQFFGPGTRLTVL.

The chain uses TRBV7-9 and TRBJ1-6; D remains ambiguous. Germline-derived CDR1 and CDR2 are SEHNR and FQNEAQ (reference sequence). There are 17 residues in the CDR3. V lost 5 bases and J 4 bases, leaving 18 bases between the germline ends. The CDR3 DNA reads as TGTGCCAGCAGCCCCAGGCCGAAGGCTGGGTATAATTCACCCCTCCACTTT. Translating gives CASSPRPKAGYNSPLHF.

The chain joins TRBV7-9 to TRBJ2-7, with 8 bases identical to TRBD1. Germline lookup yields CDR1 SEHNR and CDR2 FQNEAQ (reference sequence). V lost 5 bases to trimming and J lost 5 bases; unmatched junction nucleotides: 2. The CDR3 is 12 amino acids. This chain's CDR3 is CASSKTGDEQYF. The CDR3 DNA sequence: TGTGCCAGCAGCAAGACAGGGGACGAGCAGTACTTC.

This chain links TRBV5-8 with TRBJ1-6, with TRBD1 identical over 7 bases. With V trimmed by 5 bases and J by 7 bases, 9 bases remained unmatched. The CDR3 runs 15 residues. In germline, CDR1 is SGHTS, CDR2 YDEGEE. The CDR3 nucleotides read TGTGCCAGCAGTACAGGGGTTTTTGGAAATTCACCCCTCCACTTT. This sequence encodes CASSTGVFGNSPLHF.

This clone was seen only a few times. The genes are TRBV29-1 and TRBJ1-4; 10 bases are shared with TRBD1. CDR3 length: 13 residues. V dropped 7 bases and J dropped 8; count of bases not matched to a gene: 7. Germline loops: CDR1 SQVTM, CDR2 ANQGSEA. The CDR3 sequence: CSGRQGAGEKLFF. CDR3 sequence (DNA): TGCAGCGGAAGACAGGGGGCCGGGGAAAAACTGTTTTTT.

The chain uses TRBV6-6 and TRBJ2-3; weak D call: TRBD2 (7 bases). Germline V lookup: CDR1 MNHNY, CDR2 SVGAGI (reference sequence). Trimming took off 6 bases at V and 5 bases at J, with 15 bases between the two ends. The CDR3 consists of 14 residues. This chain's CDR3 is CASRGGAVLDTQYF. The CDR3 DNA reads TGTGCCAGCAGAGGGGGGGCCGTACTAGATACGCAGTATTTT.

The chain has TRBV18 and TRBJ1-3; maybe TRBD1 (6 bases). Germline CDR1 reads KGHSH; CDR2 reads LQKENI. The ends were cut back, 2 bases at V and 0 bases at J, with 11 bases in the middle. The CDR3 contains 16 residues. The DNA of the CDR3 is TGTGCCAGCTCACCATATGACAGGCACTCTGGAAACACCATATATTTT. Residues: CASSPYDRHSGNTIYF.

This clone has a single count. The chain recombines TRBV7-2 with TRBJ2-5, with D perhaps TRBD2 (5 bases). V lost 3 bases and J lost 4, with 9 bases in between. The CDR3 is 13 amino acids. Germline V lookup: CDR1 SGHTA, CDR2 FQGNSA. The CDR3 DNA reads as TGTGCCAGCAGCTTTGTTGCGGGAGAGACCCAGTACTTC. Translation gives CASSFVAGETQYF.

The rearrangement uses TRBV12-5 and TRBJ2-3; possibly TRBD1 for D (6 bases). The CDR3 contains 14 residues. CDR1 LGHNT and CDR2 FRNRAP come from the germline V gene. V was trimmed by 7 bases and J by 2 bases, leaving 13 bases between them. CDR3 sequence: CASASGQYTDTQYF. The CDR3 bases are TGTGCTAGTGCCTCTGGACAGTACACAGATACGCAGTATTTT.

This clone was found once. This chain links TRBV28 with TRBJ1-5; 7 bases are a match to TRBD1. V was clipped by 5 bases and J by 0 bases; unmatched bases: 7. The CDR3 covers 16 residues. The V gene's germline CDR1 is MDHEN and CDR2 SYDVKM. CDR3 residues: CASSLGQIYSNQPQHF. The CDR3 coding sequence is TGTGCCAGCAGTCTGGGACAGATTTATAGCAATCAGCCCCAGCATTTT. The variable domain in full, completed from reference TRBV28 and TRBJ1-5, reads DVKVTQSSRYLVKRTGEKVFLECVQDMDHENMFWYRQDPGLGLRLIYFSYDVKMKEKGDIPEGYSVSREKKERFSLILESASTNQTSMYLCASSLGQIYSNQPQHFGDGTRLSIL.